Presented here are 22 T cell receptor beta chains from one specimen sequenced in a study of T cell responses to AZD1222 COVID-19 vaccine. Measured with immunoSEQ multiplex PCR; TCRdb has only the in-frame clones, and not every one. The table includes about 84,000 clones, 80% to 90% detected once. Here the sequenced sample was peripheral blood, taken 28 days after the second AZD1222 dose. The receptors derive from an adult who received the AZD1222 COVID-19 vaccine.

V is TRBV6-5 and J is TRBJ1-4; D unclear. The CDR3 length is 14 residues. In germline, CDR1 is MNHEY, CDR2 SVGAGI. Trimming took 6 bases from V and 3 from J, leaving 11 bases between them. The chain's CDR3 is CASRMGGANEKLFF. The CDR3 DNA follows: TGTGCCAGCAGGATGGGCGGAGCTAATGAAAAACTGTTTTTT.

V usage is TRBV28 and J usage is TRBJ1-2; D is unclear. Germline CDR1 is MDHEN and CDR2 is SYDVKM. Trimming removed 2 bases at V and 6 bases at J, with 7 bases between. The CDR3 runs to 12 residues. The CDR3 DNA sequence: TGTGCCAGCAGTTTAATAGAAAATGGCTACACCTTC. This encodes CASSLIENGYTF.

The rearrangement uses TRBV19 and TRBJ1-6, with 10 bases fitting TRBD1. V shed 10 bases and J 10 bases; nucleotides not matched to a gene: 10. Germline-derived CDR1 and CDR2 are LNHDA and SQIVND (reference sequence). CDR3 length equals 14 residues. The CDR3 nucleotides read TGTGCCACGTCCGGGACAGGGGATCGGTCACCCCTCCACTTT. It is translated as CATSGTGDRSPLHF. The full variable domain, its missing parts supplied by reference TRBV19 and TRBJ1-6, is DGGITQSPKYLFRKEGQNVTLSCEQNLNHDAMYWYRQDPGQGLRLIYYSQIVNDFQKGDIAEGYSVSREKKESFPLTVTSAQKNPTAFYLCATSGTGDRSPLHFGNGTRLTVT.

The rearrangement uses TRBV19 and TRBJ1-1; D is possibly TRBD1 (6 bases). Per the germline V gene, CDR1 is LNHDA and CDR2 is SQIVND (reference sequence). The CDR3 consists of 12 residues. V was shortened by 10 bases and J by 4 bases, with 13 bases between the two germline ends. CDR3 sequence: CATLGQLTEAFF. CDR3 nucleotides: TGTGCCACCCTAGGACAGCTCACTGAAGCTTTCTTT. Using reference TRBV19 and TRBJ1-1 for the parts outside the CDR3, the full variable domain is DGGITQSPKYLFRKEGQNVTLSCEQNLNHDAMYWYRQDPGQGLRLIYYSQIVNDFQKGDIAEGYSVSREKKESFPLTVTSAQKNPTAFYLCATLGQLTEAFFGQGTRLTVV.

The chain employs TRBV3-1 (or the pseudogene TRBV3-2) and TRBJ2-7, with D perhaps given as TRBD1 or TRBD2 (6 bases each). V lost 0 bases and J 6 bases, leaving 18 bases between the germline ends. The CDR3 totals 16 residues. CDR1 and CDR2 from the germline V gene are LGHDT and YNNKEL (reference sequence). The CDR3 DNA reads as TGTGCCAGCAGCCAAGAAGGGGCAACAGGGAGGTCCGAGCAGTACTTC. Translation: CASSQEGATGRSEQYF.

CDR3 DNA sequence: TGTGCCACCAGCAGAGGCGGGGAGAACACCGGGGAGCTGTTTTTT. This sequence encodes CATSRGGENTGELFF. This chain links TRBV15 with TRBJ2-2, with D perhaps matching TRBD2 (6 bases). This CDR3 has 15 residues. Germline CDR1 and CDR2: LNHNV and YYDKDF (reference sequence). V was shortened by 1 base and J by 1 base, with 7 bases between the two germline ends.

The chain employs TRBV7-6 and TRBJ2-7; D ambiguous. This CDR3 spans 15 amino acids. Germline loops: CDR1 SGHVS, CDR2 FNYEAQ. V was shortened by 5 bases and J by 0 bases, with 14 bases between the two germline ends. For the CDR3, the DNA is TGTGCCAGCAGCCCCAAAATAGGCGGCTCCTACGAGCAGTACGTC. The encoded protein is CASSPKIGGSYEQYV.

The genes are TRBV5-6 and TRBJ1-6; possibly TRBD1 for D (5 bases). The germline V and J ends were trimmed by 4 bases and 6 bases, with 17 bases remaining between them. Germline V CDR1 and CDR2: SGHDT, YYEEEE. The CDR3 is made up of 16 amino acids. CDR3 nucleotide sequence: TGTGCCAGCAGCCCGGGACTGCCCCTGCCTAATTCACCCCTCCACTTT. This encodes CASSPGLPLPNSPLHF.

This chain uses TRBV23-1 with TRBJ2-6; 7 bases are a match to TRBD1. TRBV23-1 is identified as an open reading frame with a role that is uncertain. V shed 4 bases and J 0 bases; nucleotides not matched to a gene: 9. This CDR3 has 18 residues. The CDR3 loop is CASSPWDSFGSGANVLTF. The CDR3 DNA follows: TGCGCCAGCAGTCCCTGGGACAGCTTCGGCTCTGGGGCCAACGTCCTGACTTTC.

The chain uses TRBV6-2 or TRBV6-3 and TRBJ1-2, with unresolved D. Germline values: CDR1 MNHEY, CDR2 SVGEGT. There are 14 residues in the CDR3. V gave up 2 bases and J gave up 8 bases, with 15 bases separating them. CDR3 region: CASSYGSARRGYTF. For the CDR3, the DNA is TGTGCCAGCAGTTACGGGTCAGCCCGCCGGGGCTACACCTTC.

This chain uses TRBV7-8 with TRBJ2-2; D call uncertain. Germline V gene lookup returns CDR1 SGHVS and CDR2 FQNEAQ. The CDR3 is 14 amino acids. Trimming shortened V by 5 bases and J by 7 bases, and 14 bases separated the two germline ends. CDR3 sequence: CASSPTSWVGELFF. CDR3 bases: TGTGCCAGCAGCCCTACGAGTTGGGTCGGGGAGCTGTTTTTT.

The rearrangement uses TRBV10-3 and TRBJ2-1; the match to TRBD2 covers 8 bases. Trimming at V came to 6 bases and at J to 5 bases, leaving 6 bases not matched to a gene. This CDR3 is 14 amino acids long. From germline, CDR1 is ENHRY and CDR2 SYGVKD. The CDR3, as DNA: TGTGCCATCAGCGGACTAGCCGCCAACAATGAGCAGTTCTTC. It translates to CAISGLAANNEQFF.

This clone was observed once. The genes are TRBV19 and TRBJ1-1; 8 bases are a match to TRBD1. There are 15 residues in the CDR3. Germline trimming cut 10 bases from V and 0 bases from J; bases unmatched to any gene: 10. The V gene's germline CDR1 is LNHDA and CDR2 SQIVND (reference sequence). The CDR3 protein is CATTPQGALNTEAFF. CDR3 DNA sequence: TGTGCCACTACCCCCCAGGGGGCTCTGAACACTGAAGCTTTCTTT. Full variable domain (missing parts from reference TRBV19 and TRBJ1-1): DGGITQSPKYLFRKEGQNVTLSCEQNLNHDAMYWYRQDPGQGLRLIYYSQIVNDFQKGDIAEGYSVSREKKESFPLTVTSAQKNPTAFYLCATTPQGALNTEAFFGQGTRLTVV.

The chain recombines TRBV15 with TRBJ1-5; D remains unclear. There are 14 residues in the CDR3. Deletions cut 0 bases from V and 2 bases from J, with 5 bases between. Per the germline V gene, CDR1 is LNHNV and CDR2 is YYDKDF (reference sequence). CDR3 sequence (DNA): TGTGCCACCAGCAGAGATCGGGGCAATCAGCCCCAGCATTTT. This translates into CATSRDRGNQPQHF.

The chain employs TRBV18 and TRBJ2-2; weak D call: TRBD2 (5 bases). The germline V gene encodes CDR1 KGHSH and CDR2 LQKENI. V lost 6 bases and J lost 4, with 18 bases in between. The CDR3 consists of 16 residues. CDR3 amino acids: CASSTKTRSSTGELFF. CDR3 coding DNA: TGTGCCAGCTCGACTAAGACAAGGTCATCCACCGGGGAGCTGTTTTTT.

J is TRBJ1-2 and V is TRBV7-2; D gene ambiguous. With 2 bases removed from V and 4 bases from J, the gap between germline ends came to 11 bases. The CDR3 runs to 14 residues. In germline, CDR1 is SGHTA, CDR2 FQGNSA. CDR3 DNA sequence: TGTGCCAGCAGCTTATCCGAGCTGCCCTATGGCTACACCTTC. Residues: CASSLSELPYGYTF.

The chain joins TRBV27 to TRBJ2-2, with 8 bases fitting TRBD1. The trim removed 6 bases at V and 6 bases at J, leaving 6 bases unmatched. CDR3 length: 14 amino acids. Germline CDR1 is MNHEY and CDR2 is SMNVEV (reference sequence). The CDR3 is CASRWTGRAGELFF. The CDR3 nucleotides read TGTGCCAGCAGGTGGACAGGGCGGGCCGGGGAGCTGTTTTTT.

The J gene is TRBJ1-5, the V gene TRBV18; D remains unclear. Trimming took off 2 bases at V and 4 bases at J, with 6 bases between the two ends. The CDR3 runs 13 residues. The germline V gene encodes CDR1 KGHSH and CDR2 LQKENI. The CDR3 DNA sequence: TGTGCCAGCTCACCAAGCCAGAATCAGCCCCAGCATTTT. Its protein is CASSPSQNQPQHF.

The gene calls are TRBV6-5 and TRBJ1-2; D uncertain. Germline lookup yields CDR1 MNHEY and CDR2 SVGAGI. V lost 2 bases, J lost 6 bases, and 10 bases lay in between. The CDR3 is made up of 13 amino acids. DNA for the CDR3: TGTGCCAGCAGTTACATAAATACTGATGGCTACACCTTC. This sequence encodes CASSYINTDGYTF.

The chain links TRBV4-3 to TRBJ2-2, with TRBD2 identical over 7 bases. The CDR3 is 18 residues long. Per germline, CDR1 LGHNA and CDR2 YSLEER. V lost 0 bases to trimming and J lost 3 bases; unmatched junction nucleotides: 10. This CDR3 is CASSQDILGLADTGELFF. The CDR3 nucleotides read TGCGCCAGCAGCCAAGATATCTTAGGGCTAGCGGACACCGGGGAGCTGTTTTTT.

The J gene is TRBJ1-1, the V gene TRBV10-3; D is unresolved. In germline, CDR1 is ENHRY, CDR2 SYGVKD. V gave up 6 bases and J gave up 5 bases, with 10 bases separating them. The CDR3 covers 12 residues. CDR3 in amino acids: CAISDFGTEAFF. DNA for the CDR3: TGTGCCATCAGCGACTTTGGGACTGAAGCTTTCTTT.

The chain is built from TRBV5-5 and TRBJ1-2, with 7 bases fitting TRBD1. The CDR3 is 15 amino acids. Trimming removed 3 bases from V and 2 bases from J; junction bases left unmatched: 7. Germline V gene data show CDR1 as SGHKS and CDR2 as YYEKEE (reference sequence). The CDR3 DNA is TGTGCCAGCAGCTCACATGAGGGACAGAACTATGGCTACACCTTC. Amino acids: CASSSHEGQNYGYTF.